These 9 T cell receptor beta chains were all obtained from the same sample, sequenced in a study of cytomegalovirus exposure and HLA in healthy donors. Primers for the PCR totalled 60 Vbeta and 13 Jbeta. Only in-frame clones appear in the TCRdb table, and some are missing; sequencing was by immunoSEQ multiplex PCR. The table records 140,000 to 150,000 clones, approximately 83% of them present only once. Material for sequencing was PBMCs. The source of these receptors is a woman aged 40 to 55 in good health and CMV-seronegative.

The gene calls are TRBV7-9 and TRBJ1-6, with D possibly TRBD1 on 6 matching bases. Germline CDR1 reads SEHNR; CDR2 reads FQNEAQ (reference sequence). The CDR3 extends over 16 amino acids. V was clipped by 5 bases and J by 2 bases, with 13 bases between them. The CDR3 nucleotides are TGTGCCAGCAGCCGACAGGCCGCCGCCTATAATTCACCCCTCCACTTT. Translation: CASSRQAAAYNSPLHF.

There are a few counts of this clone. The chain couples TRBV6-5 to TRBJ1-1; D gene uncertain. V was shortened by 6 bases and J by 2 bases, with 10 bases between the two germline ends. The CDR3 length is 13 residues. Germline V lookup: CDR1 MNHEY, CDR2 SVGAGI. CDR3 sequence reads: CASRRHHNTEAFF. DNA for the CDR3: TGTGCCAGCAGAAGACATCATAACACTGAAGCTTTCTTT.

The chain employs TRBV27 and TRBJ1-2; D call uncertain. The V and J ends lost 5 bases and 6 bases respectively, with 22 bases between them. The CDR3 is 16 residues long. Germline-derived CDR1 and CDR2 are MNHEY and SMNVEV (reference sequence). This CDR3 is CASSTSTAGPYHGYTF. The CDR3 DNA is TGTGCCAGCAGTACCAGCACGGCAGGTCCGTACCATGGCTACACCTTC.

The J gene is TRBJ2-3, the V gene TRBV1; whether TRBD1, the table's D call, matches the DNA was not checked. TRBV1 is tagged as a pseudogene. The CDR3 has 18 residues. The CDR3 is CTSSQVHDDRASTDTQYF. The DNA of the CDR3 is TGCACCAGCAGCCAAGTGCATGATGACAGGGCTAGCACAGATACGCAGTATTTT.

The V gene is TRBV4-1, the J gene TRBJ2-3; D is possibly TRBD2 (5 bases). Trimming left V 3 bases short and J 1 base short, with 8 bases between. The CDR3 contains 14 residues. Germline CDR1 and CDR2: MGHRA and YSYEKL. DNA of the CDR3: TGCGCCAGCAGCCACAGGACTCGCACAGATACGCAGTATTTT. Translated, it gives CASSHRTRTDTQYF.

The J gene is TRBJ1-1, the V gene TRBV6-1; D is possibly TRBD1 (5 bases). The CDR3 is made up of 18 amino acids. In germline, CDR1 is MNHNS, CDR2 SASEGT. V was shortened by 0 bases and J by 0 bases, with 17 bases between the two germline ends. This chain's CDR3 is CASSEATFLDSLNTEAFF. The CDR3 DNA follows: TGTGCCAGCAGTGAAGCCACCTTCCTCGACAGCCTGAACACTGAAGCTTTCTTT.

The V gene is TRBV5-1, the J gene TRBJ2-2; 7 bases match TRBD1. This CDR3 is built from 16 residues. V shed 1 base, J shed 3 bases, and the junction held 6 bases outside the gene matches. The germline V gene encodes CDR1 SGHRS and CDR2 YFSETQ. The CDR3 DNA reads TGCGCCAGCAGCTTGCGTACAGGGGTCGACACCGGGGAGCTGTTTTTT. Encoded protein: CASSLRTGVDTGELFF.

The chain carries TRBV11-2 and TRBJ1-2; 7 nucleotides agree with TRBD1. The J segment lost 4 bases and the V segment lost 5 bases, leaving 7 bases of the junction unmatched. Per the germline V gene, CDR1 is SGHAT and CDR2 is FQNNGV. The CDR3 is 14 residues long. CDR3 sequence reads: CASSPDRVGYGYTF. In DNA, the CDR3 is TGTGCCAGCAGCCCAGACAGGGTGGGCTATGGCTACACCTTC.

This clone was counted between two and nine times. The rearrangement uses TRBV29-1 and TRBJ2-1; 14 bases are a match to TRBD2. This CDR3 has 15 residues. CDR1 and CDR2 from the germline V gene are SQVTM and ANQGSEA. The V and J ends lost 6 bases and 8 bases, in that order; junction bases with no gene match: 9. The CDR3 region has the DNA TGCAGCGTAGTCGGACTAGCGGGAGGTACGGATGAGCAGTTCTTC. As protein: CSVVGLAGGTDEQFF.